The source of this TCR beta chain is a study of blood T cell repertoires in COVID-19. This clone was recorded once. V shed 1 base, J shed 4 bases, and the junction held 9 bases outside the gene matches. From germline, CDR1 is LGHDT and CDR2 YNNKEL (reference sequence). The CDR3 loop spans 17 amino acids. The method was immunoSEQ multiplex PCR; TCRdb's version includes in-frame clones alone and lacks a portion of them. This sample has 70,000 to 90,000 clones; under 80% occur once, and the top ten carry approximately 16%. This clonotype was sampled from a human donor in a cohort sampled during active COVID-19. V is TRBV3-1 (or the pseudogene TRBV3-2) and J is TRBJ2-1; 8 positions agree with TRBD2. The specimen was peripheral blood. The CDR3 loop is CASSQVAGGTLYNEQFF. CDR3 coding DNA: TGTGCCAGCAGCCAAGTGGCGGGGGGAACCCTATACAATGAGCAGTTCTTC.